This TCR beta chain was sequenced during a study of molecular identifiers for immune sequencing clone quantification. In TCRdb, the PCR reads were re-called with MiXCR into one record per CDR3 protein. The sample records 75,000 to 95,000 distinct CDR3 sequences, nearly 25% being singletons. Germline CDR1 MDHEN, CDR2 SYDVKM. V shed 6 bases, J shed 15 bases, and the junction held 10 bases outside the gene matches. The CDR3 totals 12 residues. This clonotype was picked up a small number of times. What was sequenced was naive CD8+ T cells from blood, with Jurkat cell RNA spiked in. Subset indicated: FACS-sorted CD8+CD4-CCR7+CD45RA+ naive T cells. This TCR was sampled from a human donor in good health. Some libraries in this study had Jurkat cell RNA spiked in. The chain has TRBV28 and TRBJ1-4; 7 bases line up with TRBD1. CDR3 loop: CASSMIRDSVFF. The CDR3 DNA reads as TGTGCCAGCAGCATGATCCGGGACAGTGTGTTTTTT.